A single sample is the source of the 31 T cell receptor beta chains below, sequenced in a study of blood T cell repertoires in COVID-19. Sequencing was performed with immunoSEQ multiplex PCR; in TCRdb, only in-frame clones are kept and a portion is missing. The table includes about 270,000 clones, 65% to 90% detected once. Sequencing was done on a sample of PBMCs or T cells enriched from blood (not recorded which). Every receptor here comes from a young man who had recovered from COVID-19.

The gene calls are TRBV3-1 (or the pseudogene TRBV3-2) and TRBJ1-4; 9 bases align to TRBD1. V gave up 1 base and J gave up 6 bases; unmatched junction bases: 0. Germline V gene sequence: CDR1 LGHDT, CDR2 YNNKEL (reference sequence). The CDR3 is 14 amino acids. In DNA form, the CDR3 reads TGTGCCAGCAGCCAAGGGACAGGGGATGAAAAACTGTTTTTT. This codes for CASSQGTGDEKLFF.

The chain recombines TRBV28 with TRBJ1-2; a possible D gene is TRBD1 (6 bases). Looked up from germline, CDR1 is MDHEN and CDR2 is SYDVKM. This CDR3 has 15 amino acids. V was cut by 5 bases and J by 2 bases, with 15 bases left in between. CDR3 DNA: TGTGCCAGCAGTGCGGTGGACAGACCAAACTATGGCTACACCTTC. Protein product: CASSAVDRPNYGYTF.

The V and J genes are TRBV15 and TRBJ2-5, with 10 bases aligning to TRBD1. V shed 0 bases and J 2 bases; nucleotides not matched to a gene: 9. Per the germline V gene, CDR1 is LNHNV and CDR2 is YYDKDF (reference sequence). CDR3 length: 18 amino acids. The CDR3 sequence: CATSREFGTGAQQETQYF. CDR3 nucleotide sequence: TGTGCCACCAGCAGAGAATTCGGGACAGGGGCACAGCAAGAGACCCAGTACTTC. Based on the CDR3 plus reference TRBV15 and TRBJ2-5, the full variable domain is DAMVIQNPRYQVTQFGKPVTLSCSQTLNHNVMYWYQQKSSQAPKLLFHYYDKDFNNEADTPDNFQSRRPNTSFCFLDIRSPGLGDTAMYLCATSREFGTGAQQETQYFGPGTRLLVL.

The chain has TRBV5-4 and TRBJ2-1, with D perhaps TRBD1 (7 bases). Germline V gives CDR1 SGHNT, CDR2 YYREEE (reference sequence). This CDR3 is 15 amino acids long. V was pared by 10 bases and J by 6 bases, with 23 bases between. CDR3 sequence: CAYSRRDSVGNEQFF. DNA of the CDR3: TGTGCCTACAGTCGGCGGGACAGTGTAGGCAATGAGCAGTTCTTC. Full variable domain (outside the CDR3, taken from reference TRBV5-4 and TRBJ2-1): ETGVTQSPTHLIKTRGQQVTLRCSSQSGHNTVSWYQQALGQGPQFIFQYYREEENGRGNFPPRFSGLQFPNYSSELNVNALELDDSALYLCAYSRRDSVGNEQFFGPGTRLTVL.

The chain recombines TRBV19 with TRBJ1-3, with 7 bases fitting TRBD1. Trimming removed 5 bases from V and 6 bases from J; junction bases left unmatched: 4. Germline loops: CDR1 LNHDA, CDR2 SQIVND (reference sequence). The CDR3 consists of 13 residues. The CDR3 nucleotides are TGTGCCAGTAGTTTAACAGGGGCAAACACCATATATTTT. Translated, it gives CASSLTGANTIYF.

The table lists this clone with a count of one. The J gene is TRBJ2-5, the V gene TRBV10-3; 9 bases match TRBD2. CDR1 and CDR2 from the germline V gene are ENHRY and SYGVKD. The ends lost 2 bases at V and 7 bases at J; junction bases unmatched: 2. This CDR3 has 13 residues. CDR3 sequence reads: CAISEAGGPTQYF. CDR3 in DNA: TGTGCCATCAGTGAGGCGGGGGGGCCGACCCAGTACTTC.

This rearrangement joins TRBV11-2 to TRBJ2-7, with TRBD2 matching 8 bases. The CDR3 is 13 residues long. Trimming cost V 7 bases and J 3 bases; bases outside gene matches: 5. Germline V gene sequence: CDR1 SGHAT, CDR2 FQNNGV. This chain's CDR3 is CASTLAGGYEQYF. The CDR3 DNA reads TGTGCCAGCACCCTTGCGGGGGGCTACGAGCAGTACTTC.

The chain is built from TRBV27 and TRBJ2-4, with a tentative D call TRBD1 (5 bases). This CDR3 has 14 residues. V lost 4 bases and J 4 bases, leaving 11 bases between the germline ends. Germline values: CDR1 MNHEY, CDR2 SMNVEV (reference sequence). CDR3 sequence: CASSSPWTKNIQYF. The CDR3 coding sequence is TGTGCCAGCAGTTCTCCCTGGACAAAAAACATTCAGTACTTC.

V gene TRBV18 combines with J gene TRBJ1-2; tentatively, D is TRBD1 (5 bases). Germline lookup yields CDR1 KGHSH and CDR2 LQKENI. The CDR3 totals 17 residues. Trimming took 2 bases from V and 6 from J, leaving 22 bases between them. The CDR3 DNA reads as TGTGCCAGCTCACCAAGTAAGGGCGGAAGAAGCAGGGATGGCTACACCTTC. This translates into CASSPSKGGRSRDGYTF. Full variable domain (missing parts from reference TRBV18 and TRBJ1-2): NAGVMQNPRHLVRRRGQEARLRCSPMKGHSHVYWYRQLPEEGLKFMVYLQKENIIDESGMPKERFSAEFPKEGPSILRIQQVVRGDSAAYFCASSPSKGGRSRDGYTFGSGTRLTVV.

The chain uses TRBV2 and TRBJ1-1; perhaps TRBD1 as D (6 bases). This CDR3 has 12 residues. With 6 bases removed from V and 4 bases from J, the gap between germline ends came to 9 bases. Germline assignment: CDR1 SNHLY and CDR2 FYNNEI. The CDR3 spells CASRGALTEAFF. The CDR3 DNA reads as TGTGCCAGCAGGGGGGCGCTCACTGAAGCTTTCTTT. Full variable domain (rest looked up from reference TRBV2 and TRBJ1-1): EPEVTQTPSHQVTQMGQEVILRCVPISNHLYFYWYRQILGQKVEFLVSFYNNEISEKSEIFDDQFSVERPDGSNFTLKIRSTKLEDSAMYFCASRGALTEAFFGQGTRLTVV.

The chain combines TRBV6-5 with TRBJ1-5; D perhaps matches TRBD1 (5 bases). V lost 7 bases, J lost 3 bases, and 10 bases lay in between. The CDR3 runs 13 residues. Germline assignment: CDR1 MNHEY and CDR2 SVGAGI. CDR3: CASNGQFNQPQHF. CDR3 coding DNA: TGTGCCAGCAACGGACAATTCAATCAGCCCCAGCATTTT.

This clone was recorded only once. This chain links TRBV28 with TRBJ2-7; 8 nucleotides align to TRBD1. CDR1 and CDR2 from the germline V gene are MDHEN and SYDVKM. CDR3 length: 14 residues. J was trimmed by 3 bases and V by 6 bases; bases with no gene match: 7. CDR3 sequence (DNA): TGTGCCAGCAGAACACCGGGACAGGTCTACGAGCAGTACTTC. This gives the protein CASRTPGQVYEQYF.

The V call is TRBV11-2, the J call TRBJ2-1, with D perhaps matching TRBD1 (5 bases). Germline lookup yields CDR1 SGHAT and CDR2 FQNNGV. This CDR3 region has 13 residues. The V gene lost 5 bases and the J gene lost 6 bases, with 11 bases spanning the gap. The CDR3 nucleotides read TGTGCCAGCAGCGCCCAGGGAATCAATGAGCAGTTCTTC. Its protein is CASSAQGINEQFF. Complete variable domain (other parts from reference TRBV11-2 and TRBJ2-1): EAGVAQSPRYKIIEKRQSVAFWCNPISGHATLYWYQQILGQGPKLLIQFQNNGVVDDSQLPKDRFSAERLKGVDSTLKIQPAKLEDSAVYLCASSAQGINEQFFGPGTRLTVL.

The chain uses TRBV5-1 and TRBJ2-1, with D tentatively TRBD2 (7 bases). CDR1 is SGHRS, CDR2 YFSETQ, per germline. The CDR3 contains 18 residues. Trimming took 3 bases from V and 0 from J, leaving 19 bases between them. CDR3 bases: TGCGCCAGCAGCTCGGGTGGTTTCGGGGGGCCCTCCTACAATGAGCAGTTCTTC. Amino acids: CASSSGGFGGPSYNEQFF.

The gene calls are TRBV5-1 and TRBJ2-5, with 7 bases that match TRBD1. Germline trimming cut 6 bases from V and 2 bases from J; bases unmatched to any gene: 13. Germline-derived CDR1 and CDR2 are SGHRS and YFSETQ. This CDR3 spans 16 amino acids. The chain's CDR3 is CASIRGDSLGQETQYF. The DNA for the CDR3 is TGCGCCAGCATCCGAGGGGACAGCCTGGGTCAAGAGACCCAGTACTTC.

The chain is built from TRBV27 and TRBJ1-5, with D uncertain. V was clipped by 6 bases and J by 6 bases, with 15 bases between them. CDR1 and CDR2 (germline): MNHEY, SMNVEV (reference sequence). This CDR3 is 14 amino acids long. Here the CDR3 reads CASRETNPGQPQHF. CDR3 coding DNA: TGTGCCAGCAGAGAGACAAATCCCGGTCAGCCCCAGCATTTT.

This chain uses TRBV7-3 with TRBJ2-2; a weak D match, TRBD1 (7 bases). Germline values: CDR1 SGHTA, CDR2 FQGTGA. The CDR3 contains 15 residues. The germline V and J ends were trimmed by 0 bases and 7 bases, with 12 bases remaining between them. The CDR3 protein is CASSLTPGGSGELFF. The CDR3 DNA reads TGTGCCAGCAGCTTAACCCCAGGGGGGAGCGGGGAGCTGTTTTTT.

This sequence joins TRBV14 and TRBJ1-4; 8 bases map to TRBD1. The CDR3 is 15 amino acids. Germline assignment: CDR1 SGHDN and CDR2 FVKESK. The V gene end was trimmed by 4 bases and the J gene end by 5 bases; junction bases not matched to a gene: 6. CDR3 amino acids: CASSPRQGTNEKLFF. CDR3 bases: TGTGCCAGCAGCCCCAGACAGGGGACCAATGAAAAACTGTTTTTT. The full variable domain, rest sourced from reference TRBV14 and TRBJ1-4, is EAGVTQFPSHSVIEKGQTVTLRCDPISGHDNLYWYRRVMGKEIKFLLHFVKESKQDESGMPNNRFLAERTGGTYSTLKVQPAELEDSGVYFCASSPRQGTNEKLFFGSGTQLSVL.

The V and J genes are TRBV4-1 and TRBJ2-1; D is perhaps TRBD1 (6 bases). V gave up 4 bases and J gave up 9 bases, with 16 bases separating them. CDR3 length: 14 amino acids. Per the germline V gene, CDR1 is MGHRA and CDR2 is YSYEKL. The CDR3 sequence: CASSPEPGAAEQFF. The CDR3 coding sequence is TGCGCCAGCAGCCCAGAACCAGGGGCTGCTGAGCAGTTCTTC.

The J gene is TRBJ2-7, the V gene TRBV18; D remains unclear. The CDR3 spans 12 residues. Germline V gene lookup returns CDR1 KGHSH and CDR2 LQKENI. The V end was cut by 3 bases, the J end by 0 bases, with 3 bases between. The CDR3 loop reads CASSPLSYEQYF. The CDR3 DNA reads as TGTGCCAGCTCACCCCTCTCCTACGAGCAGTACTTC.

This clone has a handful of counts. The chain uses TRBV5-1 and TRBJ2-5, with 8 bases identical to TRBD2. V trimming: 10 bases; J trimming: 5 bases; junction bases outside the gene matches: 19. The CDR3 runs to 16 residues. Germline V CDR1 and CDR2: SGHRS, YFSETQ. CDR3 in amino acids: CARGTASAGGRETQYF. In DNA form, the CDR3 reads TGCGCCCGCGGTACGGCCTCGGCGGGGGGACGTGAGACCCAGTACTTC. Looking up the rest from reference TRBV5-1 and TRBJ2-5 gives the full variable domain: KAGVTQTPRYLIKTRGQQVTLSCSPISGHRSVSWYQQTPGQGLQFLFEYFSETQRNKGNFPGRFSGRQFSNSRSEMNVSTLELGDSALYLCARGTASAGGRETQYFGPGTRLLVL.

This clone was recorded a few times. The chain joins TRBV5-4 to TRBJ1-3; D is unresolved. The germline CDR1 and CDR2 sequences are SGHNT and YYREEE (reference sequence). The CDR3 runs 14 residues. The V gene lost 4 bases and the J gene lost 2 bases, with 10 bases spanning the gap. The CDR3: CASSVGRAGNTIYF. For the CDR3, the DNA is TGTGCCAGCAGCGTCGGGAGGGCTGGAAACACCATATATTTT.

The chain links TRBV11-2 to TRBJ1-5; D remains unclear. The V gene lost 0 bases and the J gene lost 1 base, with 4 bases spanning the gap. The CDR3 runs 14 residues. Germline loops: CDR1 SGHAT, CDR2 FQNNGV. CDR3: CASSLDTSNQPQHF. The CDR3 DNA reads as TGTGCCAGCAGCTTAGACACAAGCAATCAGCCCCAGCATTTT.

The rearrangement joins TRBV9 to TRBJ2-2; no reliable D call. The CDR3 totals 14 residues. Trimming took 4 bases from V and 3 from J, leaving 10 bases between them. The germline CDR1 and CDR2 sequences are SGDLS and YYNGEE. CDR3 coding DNA: TGTGCCAGCAGCCCCCGGTCTGACACCGGGGAGCTGTTTTTT. Translated: CASSPRSDTGELFF.

The gene calls are TRBV9 and TRBJ1-1; no definite D call. This CDR3 contains 15 residues. Deletions cut 0 bases from V and 1 base from J, with 10 bases between. CDR1 and CDR2 from the germline V gene are SGDLS and YYNGEE. CDR3 loop: CASSVDNGGNTEAFF. CDR3 DNA sequence: TGTGCCAGCAGCGTAGACAACGGCGGGAACACTGAAGCTTTCTTT.

J is TRBJ1-1 and V is TRBV10-1; 7 positions match TRBD1. Looked up from germline, CDR1 is WNHNN and CDR2 is SYGVQD (reference sequence). The CDR3 covers 13 residues. V shed 5 bases, J shed 4 bases, and the junction held 4 bases outside the gene matches. In DNA, the CDR3 is TGCGCCAGCAGTCCAGGGGGGACCACTGAAGCTTTCTTT. As protein: CASSPGGTTEAFF.

V and J are TRBV3-1 (or the pseudogene TRBV3-2) and TRBJ1-2, with D possibly being TRBD1 (5 bases). This CDR3 is 16 amino acids long. V lost 4 bases and J lost 2, with 17 bases in between. Germline CDR1 is LGHDT and CDR2 is YNNKEL (reference sequence). Written as DNA, the CDR3 is TGTGCCAGCAGCCCCTCGGGGGTTTGGGGAAACTATGGCTACACCTTC. It encodes CASSPSGVWGNYGYTF.

The chain combines TRBV7-9 with TRBJ1-1; a possible D gene is TRBD1 (5 bases). This CDR3 region has 15 residues. Germline lookup yields CDR1 SEHNR and CDR2 FQNEAQ (reference sequence). The V end lost 0 bases, the J end lost 4 bases, and 12 bases lay between the germline ends. The chain's CDR3 is CASSLALQGGTEAFF. In nucleotides, the CDR3 is TGTGCCAGCAGCTTAGCCTTGCAGGGTGGCACTGAAGCTTTCTTT.

The V call is TRBV21-1, the J call TRBJ1-5; TRBD1, as called in the table, went unchecked against the DNA. TRBV21-1 is a pseudogene segment. This CDR3 has 19 residues. CDR3 DNA sequence: TGTGCCAGCAGCAAAGATAAAGGACAGTACGAGGAGGGCAATCAGCCCCAGCATTTT. Its protein is CASSKDKGQYEEGNQPQHF.

The rearrangement joins TRBV10-3 to TRBJ2-7; TRBD1 aligns across 11 bases. Germline CDR1 is ENHRY and CDR2 is SYGVKD. V lost 6 bases to trimming and J lost 6 bases; unmatched junction nucleotides: 10. The CDR3 contains 15 residues. Written as DNA, the CDR3 is TGTGCCATCAGAACAGGGACAGGGGGGACGGGCGAGCAGTACTTC. Amino acid sequence: CAIRTGTGGTGEQYF.

The chain joins TRBV6-1 to TRBJ1-2; no reliable D call. This CDR3 is built from 16 residues. Trimming took 0 bases from V and 4 from J, leaving 15 bases between them. Per germline, CDR1 MNHNS and CDR2 SASEGT. The CDR3 reads CASSEALLGTFYGYTF. CDR3 nucleotides: TGTGCCAGCAGTGAAGCGCTTCTGGGCACGTTCTATGGCTACACCTTC.